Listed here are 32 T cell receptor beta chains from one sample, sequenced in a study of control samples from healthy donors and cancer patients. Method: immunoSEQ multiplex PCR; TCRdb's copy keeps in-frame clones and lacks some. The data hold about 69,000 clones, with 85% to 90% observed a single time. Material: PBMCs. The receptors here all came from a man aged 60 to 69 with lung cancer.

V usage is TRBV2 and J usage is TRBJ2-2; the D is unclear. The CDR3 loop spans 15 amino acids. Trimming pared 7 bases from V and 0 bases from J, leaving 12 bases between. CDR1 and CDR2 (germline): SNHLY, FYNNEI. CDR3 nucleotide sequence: TGTGCCAGCAAGGTGGAGTTCGCGAACACCGGGGAGCTGTTTTTT. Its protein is CASKVEFANTGELFF.

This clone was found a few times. CDR3: CASSPGLDTGELFF. The CDR3 bases are TGCGCCAGCAGCCCGGGACTAGACACCGGGGAGCTGTTTTTT. The J gene is TRBJ2-2, the V gene TRBV5-1; 8 positions match TRBD2. This CDR3 spans 14 amino acids. The J segment lost 3 bases and the V segment lost 4 bases, leaving 2 bases of the junction unmatched. In germline, CDR1 is SGHRS, CDR2 YFSETQ.

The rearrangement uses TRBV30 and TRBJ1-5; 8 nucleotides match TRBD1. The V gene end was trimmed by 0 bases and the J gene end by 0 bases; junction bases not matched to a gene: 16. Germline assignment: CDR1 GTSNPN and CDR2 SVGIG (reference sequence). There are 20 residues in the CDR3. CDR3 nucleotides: TGTGCCTGGAGTGTACGGCCCGGGACAGGTGCCCAAATTAGCAATCAGCCCCAGCATTTT. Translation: CAWSVRPGTGAQISNQPQHF.

CDR3 region: CASSWRGGDEDTQYF. In nucleotides, the CDR3 is TGTGCCAGCAGTTGGCGGGGGGGCGACGAAGATACGCAGTATTTT. This chain connects TRBV6-5 to TRBJ2-3; 9 bases line up with TRBD2. Germline V gene lookup returns CDR1 MNHEY and CDR2 SVGAGI. The CDR3 length is 15 residues. V lost 4 bases to trimming and J lost 5 bases; unmatched junction nucleotides: 7.

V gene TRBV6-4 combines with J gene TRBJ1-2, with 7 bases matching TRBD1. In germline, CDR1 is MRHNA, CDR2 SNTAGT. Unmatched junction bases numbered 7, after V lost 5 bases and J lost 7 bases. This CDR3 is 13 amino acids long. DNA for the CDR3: TGTGCCAGCAGTCTGACAGGGTTGGGTGGCTACACCTTC. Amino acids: CASSLTGLGGYTF.

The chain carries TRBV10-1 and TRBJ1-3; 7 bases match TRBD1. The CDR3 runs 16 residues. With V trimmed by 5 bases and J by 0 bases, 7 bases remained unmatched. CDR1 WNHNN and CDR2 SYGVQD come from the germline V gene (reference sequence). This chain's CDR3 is CASSWDRSFSGNTIYF. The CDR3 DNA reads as TGCGCCAGCAGTTGGGACAGATCCTTCTCTGGAAACACCATATATTTT.

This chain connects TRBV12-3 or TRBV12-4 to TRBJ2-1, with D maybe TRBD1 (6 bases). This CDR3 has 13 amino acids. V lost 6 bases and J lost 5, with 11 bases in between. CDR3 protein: CASRETGDNEQFF. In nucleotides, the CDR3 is TGTGCCAGCAGGGAGACAGGAGACAATGAGCAGTTCTTC.

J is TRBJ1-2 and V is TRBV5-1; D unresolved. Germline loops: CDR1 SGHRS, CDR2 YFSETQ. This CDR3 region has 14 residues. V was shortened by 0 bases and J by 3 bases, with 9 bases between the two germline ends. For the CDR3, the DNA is TGCGCCAGCAGCTTGGTGGGAAGGGACTATGGCTACACCTTC. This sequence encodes CASSLVGRDYGYTF.

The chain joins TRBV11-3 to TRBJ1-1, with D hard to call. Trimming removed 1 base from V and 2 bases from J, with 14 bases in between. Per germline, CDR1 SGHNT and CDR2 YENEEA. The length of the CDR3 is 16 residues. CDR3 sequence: CASSLGYLGVNTEAFF. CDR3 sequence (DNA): TGTGCCAGCAGCTTAGGATACCTTGGGGTTAACACTGAAGCTTTCTTT.

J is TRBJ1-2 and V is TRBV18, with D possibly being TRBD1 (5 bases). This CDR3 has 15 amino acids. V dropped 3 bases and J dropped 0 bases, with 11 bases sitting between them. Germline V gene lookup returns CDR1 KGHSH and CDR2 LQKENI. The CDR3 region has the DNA TGTGCCAGCTCACCGGGGGGAAGGCCTAACTATGGCTACACCTTC. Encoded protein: CASSPGGRPNYGYTF.

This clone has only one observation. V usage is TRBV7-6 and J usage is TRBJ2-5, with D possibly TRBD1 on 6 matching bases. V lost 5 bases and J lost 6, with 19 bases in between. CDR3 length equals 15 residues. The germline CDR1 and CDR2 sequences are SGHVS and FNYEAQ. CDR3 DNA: TGTGCCAGCAGCCCGACCATTCTGGGGGCCAAGACCCAGTACTTC. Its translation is CASSPTILGAKTQYF.

The CDR3 region is CASSFLSSAMGDRAADTQYF. The DNA of the CDR3 is TGTGCCAGCAGCTTCTTATCTTCGGCGATGGGGGACAGGGCTGCCGATACGCAGTATTTT. The chain combines TRBV5-5 with TRBJ2-3; TRBD1 agrees at 9 bases. Germline V gene data show CDR1 as SGHKS and CDR2 as YYEKEE (reference sequence). V was pared by 2 bases and J by 6 bases, with 22 bases of the junction left unmatched. CDR3 size: 20 residues. The complete variable domain, with remaining parts taken from reference TRBV5-5 and TRBJ2-3, reads DAGVTQSPTHLIKTRGQQVTLRCSPISGHKSVSWYQQVLGQGPQFIFQYYEKEERGRGNFPDRFSARQFPNYSSELNVNALLLGDSALYLCASSFLSSAMGDRAADTQYFGPGTRLTVL.

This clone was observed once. The CDR3 DNA sequence: TGTGCCACCAGTGATCCACAGGGAACAGATACGCAGTATTTT. Amino acid sequence: CATSDPQGTDTQYF. The chain joins TRBV24-1 to TRBJ2-3, with D tentatively TRBD1 (6 bases). The CDR3 is 14 residues long. V lost 3 bases, J lost 3 bases, and 9 bases lay in between. Germline values: CDR1 KGHDR, CDR2 SFDVKD.

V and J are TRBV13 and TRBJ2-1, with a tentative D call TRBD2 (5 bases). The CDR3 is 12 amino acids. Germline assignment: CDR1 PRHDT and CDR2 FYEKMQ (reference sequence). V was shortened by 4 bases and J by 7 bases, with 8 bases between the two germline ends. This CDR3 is CASSSRGNEQFF. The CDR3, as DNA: TGTGCCAGCAGCTCCCGGGGAAATGAGCAGTTCTTC.

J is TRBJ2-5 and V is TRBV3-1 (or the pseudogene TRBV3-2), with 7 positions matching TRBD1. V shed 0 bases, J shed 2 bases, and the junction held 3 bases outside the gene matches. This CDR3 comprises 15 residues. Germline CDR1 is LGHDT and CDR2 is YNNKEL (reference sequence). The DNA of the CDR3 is TGTGCCAGCAGCCAAGAGCCAGGGGGACAAGAGACCCAGTACTTC. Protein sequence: CASSQEPGGQETQYF.

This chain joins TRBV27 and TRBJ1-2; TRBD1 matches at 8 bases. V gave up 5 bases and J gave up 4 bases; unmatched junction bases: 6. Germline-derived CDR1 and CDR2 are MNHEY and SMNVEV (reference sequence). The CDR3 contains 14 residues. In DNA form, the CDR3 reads TGTGCCAGCAGTCGGACAGGGATTTCCTATGGCTACACCTTC. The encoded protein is CASSRTGISYGYTF.

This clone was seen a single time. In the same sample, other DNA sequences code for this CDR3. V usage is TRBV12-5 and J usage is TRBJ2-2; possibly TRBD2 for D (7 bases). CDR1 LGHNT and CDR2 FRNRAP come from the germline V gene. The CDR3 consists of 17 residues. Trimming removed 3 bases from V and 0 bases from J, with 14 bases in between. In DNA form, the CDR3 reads TGTGCTAGTGGTTTCGTGCTGGGGGGGCCGAACACCGGGGAGCTGTTTTTT. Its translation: CASGFVLGGPNTGELFF.

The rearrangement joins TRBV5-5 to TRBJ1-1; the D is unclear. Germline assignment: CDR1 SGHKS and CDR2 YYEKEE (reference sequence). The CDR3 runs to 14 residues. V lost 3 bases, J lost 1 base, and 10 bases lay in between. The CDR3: CASSSGRRNTEAFF. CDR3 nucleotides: TGTGCCAGCAGCTCGGGCAGACGGAACACTGAAGCTTTCTTT.

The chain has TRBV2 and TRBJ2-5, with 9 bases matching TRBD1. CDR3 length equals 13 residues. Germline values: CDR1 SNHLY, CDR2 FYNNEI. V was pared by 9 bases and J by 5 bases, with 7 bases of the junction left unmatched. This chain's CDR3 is CASDYRGQETQYF. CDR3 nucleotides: TGTGCCAGTGATTACAGGGGGCAGGAGACCCAGTACTTC.

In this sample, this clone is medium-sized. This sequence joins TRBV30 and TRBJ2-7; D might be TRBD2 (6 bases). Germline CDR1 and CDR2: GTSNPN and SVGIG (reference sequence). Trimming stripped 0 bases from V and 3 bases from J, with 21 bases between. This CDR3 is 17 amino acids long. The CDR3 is CAWSVPGAWGGGYEQYF. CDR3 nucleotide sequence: TGTGCCTGGAGTGTGCCCGGGGCATGGGGAGGAGGCTACGAGCAGTACTTC.

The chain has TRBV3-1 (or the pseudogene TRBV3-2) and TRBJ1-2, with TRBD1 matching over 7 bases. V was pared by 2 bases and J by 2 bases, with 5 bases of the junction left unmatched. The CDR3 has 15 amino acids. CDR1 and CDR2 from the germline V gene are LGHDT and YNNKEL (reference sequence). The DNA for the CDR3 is TGTGCCAGCAGCCAAAGGACAGGCCGAAACTATGGCTACACCTTC. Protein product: CASSQRTGRNYGYTF.

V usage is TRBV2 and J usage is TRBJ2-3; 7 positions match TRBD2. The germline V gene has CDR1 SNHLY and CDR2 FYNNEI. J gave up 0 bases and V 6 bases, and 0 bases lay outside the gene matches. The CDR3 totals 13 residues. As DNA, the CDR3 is TGTGCCAGCAGGGGACTAAGCACAGATACGCAGTATTTT. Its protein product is CASRGLSTDTQYF.

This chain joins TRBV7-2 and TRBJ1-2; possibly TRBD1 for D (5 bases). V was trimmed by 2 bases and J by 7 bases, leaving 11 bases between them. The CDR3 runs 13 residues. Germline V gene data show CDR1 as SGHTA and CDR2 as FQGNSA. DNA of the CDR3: TGTGCCAGCAGCTTACACCAGGGTCGTGGCTACACCTTC. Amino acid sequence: CASSLHQGRGYTF. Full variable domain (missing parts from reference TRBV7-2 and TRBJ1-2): GAGVSQSPSNKVTEKGKDVELRCDPISGHTALYWYRQSLGQGLEFLIYFQGNSAPDKSGLPSDRFSAERTGGSVSTLTIQRTQQEDSAVYLCASSLHQGRGYTFGSGTRLTVV.

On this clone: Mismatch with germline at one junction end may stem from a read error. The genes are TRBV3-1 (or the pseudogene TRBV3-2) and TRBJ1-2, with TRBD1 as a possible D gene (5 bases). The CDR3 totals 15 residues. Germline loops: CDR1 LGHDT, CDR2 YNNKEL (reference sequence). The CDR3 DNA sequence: TGTGCCAGCAGCTCCCATAACCGGGACGAACCCTCTTATGCCTTC. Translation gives CASSSHNRDEPSYAF.

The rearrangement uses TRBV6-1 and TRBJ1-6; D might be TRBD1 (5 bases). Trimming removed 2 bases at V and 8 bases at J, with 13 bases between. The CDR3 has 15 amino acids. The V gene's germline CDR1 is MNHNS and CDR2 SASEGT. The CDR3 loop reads CASSELLQGDSPLHF. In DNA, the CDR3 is TGTGCCAGCAGTGAACTCCTCCAAGGGGATTCACCCCTCCACTTT.

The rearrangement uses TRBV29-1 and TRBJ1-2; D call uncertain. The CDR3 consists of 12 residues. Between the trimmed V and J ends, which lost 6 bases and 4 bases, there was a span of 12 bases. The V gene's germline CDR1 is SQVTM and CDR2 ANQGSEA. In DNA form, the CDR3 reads TGCAGCGTCACCGAGAGGATCTATGGCTACACCTTC. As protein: CSVTERIYGYTF.

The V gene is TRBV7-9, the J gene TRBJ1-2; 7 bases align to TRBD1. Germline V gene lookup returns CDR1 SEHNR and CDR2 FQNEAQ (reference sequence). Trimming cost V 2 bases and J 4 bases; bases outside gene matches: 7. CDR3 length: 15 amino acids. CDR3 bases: TGTGCCAGCAGCTTAACCGGGACAGATCTCTATGGCTACACCTTC. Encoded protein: CASSLTGTDLYGYTF.

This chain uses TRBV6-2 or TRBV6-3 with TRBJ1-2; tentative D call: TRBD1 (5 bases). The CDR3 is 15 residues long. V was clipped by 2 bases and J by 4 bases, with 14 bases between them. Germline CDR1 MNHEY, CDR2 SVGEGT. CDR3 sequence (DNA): TGTGCCAGCAGTTACGCCAGGGAATCTATCTATGGCTACACCTTC. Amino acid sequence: CASSYARESIYGYTF.

CDR3 sequence: CASSQGRGGEETQYF. The DNA of the CDR3 is TGTGCCAGCAGCCAAGGTCGAGGGGGGGAGGAGACCCAGTACTTC. The chain has TRBV14 and TRBJ2-5; tentatively, D is TRBD2 (7 bases). The CDR3 loop spans 15 amino acids. V lost 1 base, J lost 5 bases, and 14 bases lay in between. Germline V gene sequence: CDR1 SGHDN, CDR2 FVKESK.

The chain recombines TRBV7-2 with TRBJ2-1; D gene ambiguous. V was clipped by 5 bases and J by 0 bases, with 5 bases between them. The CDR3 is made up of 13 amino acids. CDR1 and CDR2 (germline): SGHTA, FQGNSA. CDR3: CASSPSSYNEQFF. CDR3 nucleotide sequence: TGTGCCAGCAGCCCCTCCTCCTACAATGAGCAGTTCTTC. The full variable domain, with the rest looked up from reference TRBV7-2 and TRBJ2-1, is GAGVSQSPSNKVTEKGKDVELRCDPISGHTALYWYRQSLGQGLEFLIYFQGNSAPDKSGLPSDRFSAERTGGSVSTLTIQRTQQEDSAVYLCASSPSSYNEQFFGPGTRLTVL.

The CDR3 coding sequence is TGTGCCAGCAGCGCCGACGGAAATCAGCCCCAGCATTTT. Protein product: CASSADGNQPQHF. The chain joins TRBV2 to TRBJ1-5; D is unclear. V lost 6 bases to trimming and J lost 4 bases, with 10 bases between them. CDR3 length equals 13 residues. CDR1 is SNHLY, CDR2 FYNNEI, per germline.

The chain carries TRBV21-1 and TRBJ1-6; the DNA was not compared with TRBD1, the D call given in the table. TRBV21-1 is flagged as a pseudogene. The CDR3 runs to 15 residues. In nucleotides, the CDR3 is TGTGCCAGCAGCAAAGGGACAGGGACGGATTCACCCCTCCACTTT. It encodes CASSKGTGTDSPLHF.